This TCR beta chain was sequenced during a study of blood T cell repertoires in COVID-19. Study in general: Some COVID-19 samples were acute and others convalescent; all came from the United States, Italy and Spain. From T cells, B-cell-depleted T cells, or PBMCs came the material, which was cDNA or gDNA.

Original methodology: Counts of nucleated cells, estimated from reference gene primer amplification, were obtained. TCRdb's table, derived via immunoSEQ multiplex PCR, lists solely in-frame clones and lacks some. V and J calls plus clone size are reproduced from that table; the DNA served to infer D and trimming. The sample yields 95,000 or so clones, 89% seen once. Germline CDR1 is SGHAT and CDR2 is FQNNGV. This CDR3 contains 16 residues. The V gene end was trimmed by 7 bases and the J gene end by 2 bases; junction bases not matched to a gene: 12. The origin of this receptor is a woman aged 70-85 years with acute or convalescent COVID-19. V usage is TRBV11-2 and J usage is TRBJ1-1, with TRBD1 matching over 8 bases. The sequencing sample was made of peripheral blood. CDR3 nucleotides: TGTGCCAGCAACCGGCACCGGGACAGGATAAACACTGAAGCTTTCTTT. This sequence encodes CASNRHRDRINTEAFF.